This T cell receptor beta chain emerged from a study of blood T cell repertoires in COVID-19. Turning to the study itself: Whether acute or convalescent, the COVID-19 samples came from the United States, Italy and Spain. The analysed material was cDNA or gDNA that came from T cells, B-cell-depleted T cells, or PBMCs.

Original methodology: For nucleated cells, counts were estimated from reference gene primer amplification. Method: immunoSEQ multiplex PCR; TCRdb's copy keeps in-frame clones and lacks some. V, J and clone size derive from that table, while D and trimming were established from the DNA sequence. The sample lists about 180,000 clones, approximately 85% occurring once. Trimming removed 5 bases at V and 0 bases at J, with 11 bases between. Germline CDR1 and CDR2: SGHTA and FQGNSA. This CDR3 has 15 amino acids. This clonotype was obtained from a man at least 80 years old with COVID-19, enrolled during active disease. The genes are TRBV7-2 and TRBJ1-5; a weak D match, TRBD1 (5 bases). Specimen: peripheral blood. CDR3 loop: CASSPDRYSNQPQHF. In DNA, the CDR3 is TGTGCCAGCAGCCCCGACAGATATAGCAATCAGCCCCAGCATTTT.